This T cell receptor beta chain was profiled in a study of blood T cells in healthy people across ages. The CDR3 has 16 amino acids. As regards this clonotype: Its ends do not fully match the called genes, so a read error is possible.

Sample-barcoded 5' priming and a J-beta primer mix drove a second PCR of roughly 6 to 12 cycles. Tags on each cDNA molecule came from a template-switch adaptor with 12 random nucleotides. The yield of each sample was at least 2.5 million CDR3-containing paired-end reads. MiXCR was run by TCRdb on the 5' RACE reads, yielding one entry per CDR3 protein. The sample has about 1.6 million distinct CDR3 sequences; 30% to 35% are singletons. Sequencing was performed on blood. The genes are TRBV12-3 or TRBV12-4 and TRBJ2-3; D is uncertain. The TCR was taken from a woman aged 25 to 39 in good health. CDR3: CASSLAGRWRADAQYF. For the CDR3, the DNA is TGTGCCAGCAGTTTAGCGGGTAGATGGAGAGCAGATGCGCAGTATTTT.